This T cell receptor beta chain was identified during a study of cytomegalovirus exposure and HLA in healthy donors. The CDR3 covers 13 residues. Germline loops: CDR1 MNHNS, CDR2 SASEGT. V lost 6 bases and J lost 4, with 12 bases in between. PCR primers comprised 60 Vbeta and 13 Jbeta primers. Some clones are missing from TCRdb's copy, which holds only in-frame ones; the method was immunoSEQ multiplex PCR. In the table there are more than 90,000 clones, more than 70% of which are singletons. The sample taken for sequencing was PBMCs. This clonotype originated in a middle-aged man in good health and CMV-seropositive. The chain uses TRBV6-1 and TRBJ1-1; a weak D match, TRBD1 (6 bases). CDR3 in amino acids: CASSPGVPTEAFF. As DNA, the CDR3 is TGTGCCAGCAGCCCAGGGGTCCCCACTGAAGCTTTCTTT.